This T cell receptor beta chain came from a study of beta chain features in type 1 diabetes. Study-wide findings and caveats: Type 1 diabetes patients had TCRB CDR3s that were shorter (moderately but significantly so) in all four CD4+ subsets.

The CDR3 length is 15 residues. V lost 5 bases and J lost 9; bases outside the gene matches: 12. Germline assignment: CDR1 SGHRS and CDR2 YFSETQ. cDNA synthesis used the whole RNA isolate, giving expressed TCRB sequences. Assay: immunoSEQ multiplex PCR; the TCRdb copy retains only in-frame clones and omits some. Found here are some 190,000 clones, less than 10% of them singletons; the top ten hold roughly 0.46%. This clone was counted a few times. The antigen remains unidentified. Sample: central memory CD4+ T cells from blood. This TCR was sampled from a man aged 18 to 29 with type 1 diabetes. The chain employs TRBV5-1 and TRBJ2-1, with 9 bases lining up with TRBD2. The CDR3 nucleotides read TGCGCCAGCAGTACCGGGACTAGCTTTATGGGTGAGCAGTTCTTC. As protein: CASSTGTSFMGEQFF.